The clone carrying this T cell receptor beta chain was seen a few times. Its antigen remains unknown. The CDR3 runs to 16 residues. Germline CDR1 is SGHAT and CDR2 is FQNNGV. V was shortened by 5 bases and J by 1 base, with 18 bases between the two germline ends. This entry comes from a study of long-term antiretroviral therapy in people with HIV. Notes on the study in general: Sampling of blood ran from the mid-2000s to the late 2010s, and older ART regimens were possibly in use.

Runs used v3.0 of the immunoSEQ assay and were done at survey level. Profiled with immunoSEQ multiplex PCR; TCRdb holds only in-frame clones, not every one. The table lists about 24,000 clones, 65% to 90% of them singletons, with 15% to 20% in the top ten. The chain joins TRBV11-2 to TRBJ2-7, with D perhaps matching TRBD1 (6 bases). Sequences were derived from unsorted PBMCs, sampled 1.2 years after starting antiretroviral therapy. The origin of this receptor is a man aged 45-65 years with HIV. CDR3 sequence reads: CASSPSVRGPSYEQYF. The DNA of the CDR3 is TGTGCCAGCAGCCCTAGTGTCAGGGGACCATCCTACGAGCAGTACTTC. The complete variable domain, with remaining parts taken from reference TRBV11-2 and TRBJ2-7, reads EAGVAQSPRYKIIEKRQSVAFWCNPISGHATLYWYQQILGQGPKLLIQFQNNGVVDDSQLPKDRFSAERLKGVDSTLKIQPAKLEDSAVYLCASSPSVRGPSYEQYFGPGTRLTVT.